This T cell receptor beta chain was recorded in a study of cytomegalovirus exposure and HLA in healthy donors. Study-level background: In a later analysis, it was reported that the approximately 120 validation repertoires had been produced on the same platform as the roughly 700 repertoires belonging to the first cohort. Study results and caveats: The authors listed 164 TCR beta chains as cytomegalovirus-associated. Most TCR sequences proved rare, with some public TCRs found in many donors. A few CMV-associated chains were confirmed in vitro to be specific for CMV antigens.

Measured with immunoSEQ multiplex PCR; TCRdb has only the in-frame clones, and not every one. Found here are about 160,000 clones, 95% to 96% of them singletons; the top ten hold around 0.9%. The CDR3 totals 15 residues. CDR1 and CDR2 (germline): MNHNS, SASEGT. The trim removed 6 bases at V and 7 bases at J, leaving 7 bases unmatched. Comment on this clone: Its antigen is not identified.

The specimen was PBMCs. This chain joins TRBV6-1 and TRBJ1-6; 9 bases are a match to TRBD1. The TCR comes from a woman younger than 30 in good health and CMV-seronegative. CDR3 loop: CASSVSGTGNSPLHF. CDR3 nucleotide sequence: TGTGCCAGCAGCGTGTCCGGGACAGGGAATTCACCCCTCCACTTT.